This TCR beta chain was retrieved from a study of T-cell memory formation after mild COVID-19 (dated by TCRdb to the early 2020s). About the full investigation: TCR sequence clusters from the two donors were found to be largely donor specific. In two donors, T-cell clones that expanded and contracted after mild COVID-19 were followed by sequencing TCRalpha and TCRbeta repertoires longitudinally. Two young, previously healthy adult volunteers made up the cohort, one male and one female. Beyond this particular receptor, the publication reports: Some responding clones were found in pre-infection memory, which suggests that pre-existing cross-reactive memory T cells took part in the SARS-CoV-2 response. Contracting CD4+ clones appeared mostly in the CM and EM memory subsets, whereas CD8+ clones were enriched in EMRA. The study covered only a couple of mild cases, and larger cohorts including severe cases with pre-infection samples were considered necessary. The second-wave clones that peaked on day 37 were not confirmed to be SARS-CoV-2 specific. Clones contracting from day 15 to 85 had balanced CD4/CD8 phenotypes, while a second wave expanding from day 15 to 37 was biased towards CD4+.

At the junction V is shortened by 3 bases and J by 3 bases, with 9 bases in between. The CDR1 and CDR2 encoded by the germline V gene are KGHSH and LQKENI. From cysteine to phenylalanine, the CDR3 is 13 amino acids long. Here the CDR3 DNA is all that survives: 39 bases in frame from base 1. Ficoll-Paque density gradient centrifugation was the method used to isolate PBMCs. A remark on this clonotype: This receptor's antigen is unknown. There are no base qualities to consult, and no much larger clone falls within one base.

Sequencing used an Illumina NovaSeq 6000. TCRalpha and TCRbeta cDNA libraries were constructed by 5'RACE with constant-segment primers, with sample barcodes and unique molecular identifiers being introduced. Trizol reagent was used to extract RNA from every sample. The libraries were amplified in two PCR steps, and the second step added a second sample barcode and Illumina TruSeq adapters. Libraries were sequenced on an Illumina NovaSeq with 2 x 150 bp paired-end reads. The original methods were these. Reads were demultiplexed and collapsed into UMI-guided consensus sequences with migec v1.2.7. Using mixcr v2.1.11, the UMI consensuses were aligned to TRA and TRB V and J templates and assembled into clonotypes. Clonotypes were classified as expanded or contracted when called significant by both edgeR and NoisET, with noise models trained on biological replicates. edgeR calls used a false discovery rate-adjusted p below 0.01 and a log2 fold-change threshold of 1. As an exploratory analysis of dynamics, PCA with hierarchical clustering was applied to max-normalized trajectories of the 1000 most abundant clonotypes. Separately sequenced CD4+ and CD8+ repertoires were used to assign a CD4 or CD8 phenotype to each responding clone. TCRdb reprocessed the public reads (quality trimming at Q25 with fastp, clone calling with MiXCR) and kept in-frame beta chains. Rows are combined by CDR3 protein, so each entry shows the most common genes and DNA. V and J calls and clone size were set by TCRdb, not the authors. The sample yields some 330,000 distinct CDR3 sequences; roughly 21% were counted once. The biggest ten clones account for approximately 12% of the sample.

Sequences were obtained from PBMCs or a T cell subset sorted from them (not recorded which). The sequence was collected from an adult woman who had mild COVID-19 (a few samples of this study predate the infection). The sample titles of this study are shuffled in the database, so cell type and time point are left out; the donor was told from shared clones. The rearranged chain carries TRBV18 and TRBJ2-7, with TRBD1 as a weak D call on 6 bases. The CDR3 region has the sequence CASSPYRDYEQYF. The bases are TGTGCCAGCTCACCGTACAGGGACTACGAGCAGTACTTC. When the CDR3 is completed using the reference TRBV18 and TRBJ2-7 genes on either side, the full variable domain is NAGVMQNPRHLVRRRGQEARLRCSPMKGHSHVYWYRQLPEEGLKFMVYLQKENIIDESGMPKERFSAEFPKEGPSILRIQQVVRGDSAAYFCASSPYRDYEQYFGPGTRLTVT.